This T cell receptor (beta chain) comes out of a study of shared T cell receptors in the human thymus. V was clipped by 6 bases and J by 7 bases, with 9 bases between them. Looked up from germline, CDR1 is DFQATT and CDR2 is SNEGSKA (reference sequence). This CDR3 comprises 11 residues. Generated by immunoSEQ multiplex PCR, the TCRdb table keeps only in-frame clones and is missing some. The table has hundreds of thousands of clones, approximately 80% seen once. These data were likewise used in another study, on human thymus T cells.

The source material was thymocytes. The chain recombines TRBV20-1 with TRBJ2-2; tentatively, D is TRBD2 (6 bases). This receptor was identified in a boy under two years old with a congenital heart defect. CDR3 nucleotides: TGCAGTGCCAAGGAGGGCGGGGAGCTGTTTTTT. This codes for CSAKEGGELFF.